Each of the 8 T cell receptor beta chains below was sequenced from the same sample in a study of blood T cells in healthy people across ages. A second PCR of 7 to 11 cycles used a sample-barcoded 5' primer and a J-beta primer mix. A single record per CDR3 protein comes from TCRdb applying MiXCR to the 5' RACE reads. The data contain fewer than 800,000 distinct CDR3 sequences, 20% to 25% of them singletons. The same data also went into a second study, on T cells of mothers and their children.

The sequenced material came from blood. The receptors here all came from a boy aged 5-17 years in good health.

The J gene is TRBJ2-6, the V gene TRBV12-3 or TRBV12-4; D is tentatively TRBD1 or TRBD2 (5 bases each). This CDR3 region has 18 residues. V lost 3 bases and J 4 bases, leaving 19 bases between the germline ends. The CDR3 protein is CASSLGTVLSLGANVLTF. The DNA for the CDR3 is TGTGCCAGCAGTTTGGGGACCGTACTCAGCCTAGGGGCCAACGTCCTGACTTTC.

This clonotype was picked up a small number of times. This chain links TRBV15 with TRBJ2-3, with D maybe TRBD1 (5 bases). This CDR3 spans 15 amino acids. The germline CDR1 and CDR2 sequences are LNHNV and YYDKDF (reference sequence). Between the trimmed V and J ends, which lost 1 base and 1 base, there was a span of 9 bases. The CDR3 reads CATSRGLGGTDTQYF. CDR3 coding DNA: TGTGCCACCAGCAGAGGGTTAGGGGGCACAGATACGCAGTATTTT.

The chain has TRBV7-8 and TRBJ2-5; 14 bases map to TRBD2. Gene TRBJ2-7 matches the end of the DNA better, so the J call may be wrong. The V gene's germline CDR1 is SGHVS and CDR2 FQNEAQ. This CDR3 contains 16 residues. The CDR3 protein is CASSFGLAGGAYEQYF. The CDR3 DNA reads as TGTGCCAGCAGCTTTGGACTAGCGGGAGGCGCATACGAGCAGTACTTC.

The genes are TRBV4-3 and TRBJ2-1; TRBD2 agrees at 10 bases. The CDR3 has 15 amino acids. Trimming took 4 bases from V and 6 from J; bases not matched to a gene: 6. CDR1 is LGHNA, CDR2 YSLEER, per germline. This CDR3 is CASSPRSGGINEQFF. CDR3 DNA: TGCGCCAGCAGCCCCCGTAGCGGGGGGATCAATGAGCAGTTCTTC.

This chain links TRBV27 with TRBJ2-1; no reliable D call. The CDR3 extends over 14 amino acids. The ends were cut back, 5 bases at V and 9 bases at J, with 17 bases in the middle. Germline CDR1 reads MNHEY; CDR2 reads SMNVEV (reference sequence). The CDR3 loop is CASSPTSTLFEQFF. CDR3 DNA: TGTGCCAGCAGTCCCACATCGACTCTCTTTGAGCAGTTCTTC.

The chain recombines TRBV12-3 or TRBV12-4 with TRBJ2-5; TRBD1 aligns across 9 bases. The DNA end lines up better with TRBJ2-7; the J call may be wrong. The CDR3 totals 15 residues. The CDR3 DNA is TGTGCCAGCAGTTTTGGTGGACAGGGGAACTACGAGCAGTACTTC. Its protein product is CASSFGGQGNYEQYF.

CDR3 in DNA: TGTGCCAGCAGCCATCAGGGGGGGATCGCGGATGGCTACACCTTC. As protein: CASSHQGGIADGYTF. The chain carries TRBV7-8 and TRBJ1-2; TRBD1 agrees at 7 bases. The CDR3 contains 15 residues. The junction had 12 bases not matched to a gene; V was cut back by 5 bases and J by 6 bases. In germline, CDR1 is SGHVS, CDR2 FQNEAQ.

In the case of this clonotype: Germline and junction disagree at one end, which may indicate a read error. J is TRBJ2-3 and V is TRBV20-1; 10 bases are a match to TRBD1. The CDR3 has 16 residues. The germline gives CDR1 DFQATT, CDR2 SNEGSKA (reference sequence). The CDR3 bases are TGCGGTGCTAGCCGGACAGGGGGGGAATTAACAGATACGCAGTATTTT. Translated: CGASRTGGELTDTQYF.